Listed here are 11 T cell receptor beta chains from one sample, sequenced in a study of blood T cell repertoires in COVID-19. Sequencing used immunoSEQ multiplex PCR; TCRdb keeps in-frame clones, though not all of them. The sample holds 130,000 or so clones, 82% seen once. What was sequenced was peripheral blood. The source of these receptors is a woman between 65 and 79 years old with acute or convalescent COVID-19.

In its sample, this clone was seen once. This chain connects TRBV19 to TRBJ1-1, with D hard to call. This CDR3 has 13 residues. Germline CDR1 is LNHDA and CDR2 is SQIVND (reference sequence). Between the trimmed V and J ends, which lost 6 bases and 0 bases, there was a span of 8 bases. CDR3 nucleotide sequence: TGTGCCAGTAGGCCGACACTGAACACTGAAGCTTTCTTT. It yields the protein CASRPTLNTEAFF.

This chain connects TRBV5-4 to TRBJ2-2, with D perhaps matching TRBD2 (6 bases). The V end was cut by 4 bases, the J end by 5 bases, with 18 bases between. Per germline, CDR1 SGHNT and CDR2 YYREEE (reference sequence). CDR3 length: 16 residues. The CDR3 here is CASSTWRGTQTGELFF. CDR3 in DNA: TGTGCCAGCAGCACCTGGCGTGGGACTCAGACCGGGGAGCTGTTTTTT.

The chain has TRBV10-2 and TRBJ2-2; 12 bases are shared with TRBD2. V dropped 6 bases and J dropped 0; count of bases not matched to a gene: 2. Germline V gene sequence: CDR1 WSHSY, CDR2 SAAADI. This CDR3 has 16 residues. The CDR3, as DNA: TGCGCCAGCAGACTAGCGGGGGGAGCGAACACCGGGGAGCTGTTTTTT. Encoded protein: CASRLAGGANTGELFF.

This clone was observed once. CDR3 bases: TGTGCCAGCCGGACTAGCGGGACCTACGAGCAGTACGTC. Translated, it gives CASRTSGTYEQYV. The chain links TRBV18 to TRBJ2-7, with 12 nucleotides matching TRBD2. CDR1 KGHSH and CDR2 LQKENI come from the germline V gene. V dropped 8 bases and J dropped 2; count of bases not matched to a gene: 1. There are 13 residues in the CDR3.

This clone was found once. V usage is TRBV10-3 and J usage is TRBJ1-1, with 9 bases matching TRBD1. Germline CDR1 ENHRY, CDR2 SYGVKD. V dropped 4 bases and J dropped 7; count of bases not matched to a gene: 4. The length of the CDR3 is 13 residues. The CDR3 nucleotides are TGTGCCATCAGTGGGGGACAGGGAGGTGAAGCTTTCTTT. Protein product: CAISGGQGGEAFF.

The CDR3 reads CASSYFEEGYSNQPQHF. CDR3 nucleotide sequence: TGTGCCAGCAGTTACTTTGAGGAGGGGTATAGCAATCAGCCCCAGCATTTT. J is TRBJ1-5 and V is TRBV6-2 or TRBV6-3; possibly TRBD1 for D (5 bases). V dropped 1 base and J dropped 0 bases, with 13 bases sitting between them. Per germline, CDR1 MNHEY and CDR2 SVGEGT. The CDR3 loop spans 17 amino acids.

The gene calls are TRBV7-2 and TRBJ2-7, with D perhaps matching TRBD1 (6 bases). This CDR3 region has 15 residues. Trimming took off 3 bases at V and 1 base at J, with 13 bases between the two ends. Germline CDR1 reads SGHTA; CDR2 reads FQGNSA. The CDR3 protein is CASSFSARGSYEQYF. CDR3 nucleotide sequence: TGTGCCAGCAGCTTCTCGGCCAGGGGTTCCTACGAGCAGTACTTC.

V is TRBV4-3 and J is TRBJ1-2, with a tentative D call TRBD1 (6 bases). V lost 1 base, J lost 7 bases, and 13 bases lay in between. Germline CDR1 and CDR2: LGHNA and YSLEER. This CDR3 region has 14 residues. The CDR3, as DNA: TGCGCCAGCAGCCAAGTACTAGGGGGACGTGGCTACACCTTC. It specifies CASSQVLGGRGYTF.

The chain has TRBV28 and TRBJ2-1; the match to TRBD2 covers 7 bases. Germline V gene sequence: CDR1 MDHEN, CDR2 SYDVKM. V gave up 2 bases and J gave up 7 bases; unmatched junction bases: 11. There are 16 residues in the CDR3. CDR3: CASSLPRGGGENEQFF. The CDR3 nucleotides are TGTGCCAGCAGTTTACCCCGAGGTGGGGGGGAAAATGAGCAGTTCTTC.

In this sample, this clone turned up a few times. This chain uses TRBV21-1 with TRBJ2-3; TRBD2, the table's D call, was not compared with the DNA. TRBV21-1 is a known pseudogene. The CDR3 spans 16 residues. DNA for the CDR3: TGTGCCAGCAGCAAAATAAGTCTAGCGGGGGCAGATACGCAGTATTTT. The encoded protein is CASSKISLAGADTQYF.

The chain joins TRBV10-3 to TRBJ2-3, with 10 bases that match TRBD2. Per germline, CDR1 ENHRY and CDR2 SYGVKD. The trim removed 3 bases at V and 4 bases at J, leaving 7 bases unmatched. The CDR3 is made up of 16 amino acids. The CDR3 sequence: CAISDPAGGQADTQYF. CDR3 DNA sequence: TGTGCCATCAGTGATCCAGCGGGGGGGCAAGCAGATACGCAGTATTTT.